This TCR beta chain emerged from a study of cytomegalovirus exposure and HLA in healthy donors. Findings and limits, study-wide: Analyzed later, association rates of TCRs varied across HLA loci, with DRB1 most and HLA-C fewest.

The primer mix had 60 Vbeta and 13 Jbeta primers. Here immunoSEQ multiplex PCR was the method, and the copy in TCRdb shows in-frame clones only, minus some. The sample contains some 150,000 clones, around 69% of which appear only once. The germline V and J ends were trimmed by 6 bases and 5 bases, with 19 bases remaining between them. The CDR3 loop spans 15 amino acids. Looked up from germline, CDR1 is SEHNR and CDR2 is FQNEAQ (reference sequence). In regard to this clone: Antigen specificity is unknown.

The clonotype originates from a woman under 40 in good health and CMV-seronegative. V gene TRBV7-9 combines with J gene TRBJ1-2; D is uncertain. Source material: PBMCs. The CDR3 DNA sequence: TGTGCCAGCAGTGATGGACTGAGGGAGCAGTATGGCTACACCTTC. This encodes CASSDGLREQYGYTF.